A selection of T cell receptor beta chains follows, all from one sample in a study of cytotoxic CD8 clonotypes in ibrutinib-treated CLL. The data were produced by immunoSEQ multiplex PCR, yet TCRdb's version contains in-frame clones alone and is incomplete. The data hold some 63,000 clones, with 75% to 95% observed a single time. The specimen comprised PBMCs, sampled after 12 months of ibrutinib treatment. The receptors were sampled from a human donor with chronic lymphocytic leukemia. Each CDR3 is given with its conserved first and last residue. Fields, in order: J gene, V gene, D gene, clone size, CDR3 protein, CDR3 DNA. A D gene is named only where the DNA matches it firmly. Some rows have no size entry. The others give once, few or many, or a class for an expanded clone.

j_call: TRBJ2-1
v_call: TRBV7-2
d_call: NA
clone_size: NA
cdr3_aa: CASSLGTAYNEQFF
cdr3_nt: TGTGCCAGCAGCTTAGGGACAGCCTACAATGAGCAGTTCTTC

j_call: TRBJ2-1
v_call: TRBV7-2
d_call: TRBD2
clone_size: NA
cdr3_aa: CASSRDASGRSGQFF
cdr3_nt: TGTGCCAGCAGCAGAGATGCTAGCGGGAGATCGGGCCAGTTCTTC

j_call: TRBJ2-5
v_call: TRBV28
d_call: TRBD1
clone_size: NA
cdr3_aa: CASKGQGNYQETQYF
cdr3_nt: TGTGCCAGCAAAGGACAGGGTAACTACCAAGAGACCCAGTACTTC

j_call: TRBJ1-1
v_call: TRBV4-1
d_call: NA
clone_size: NA
cdr3_aa: CASSHPTVNTEAFF
cdr3_nt: TGCGCCAGCAGCCATCCGACCGTGAACACTGAAGCTTTCTTT

j_call: TRBJ2-2
v_call: TRBV19
d_call: NA
clone_size: NA
cdr3_aa: CASRNGITGELFF
cdr3_nt: TGTGCCAGTAGGAACGGGATCACCGGGGAGCTGTTTTTT

j_call: TRBJ1-6
v_call: TRBV4-2
d_call: NA
clone_size: NA
cdr3_aa: CASSQDRRGYNSPLHF
cdr3_nt: TGTGCCAGCAGCCAAGATCGTCGGGGTTATAATTCACCCCTCCACTTT

j_call: TRBJ2-3
v_call: TRBV11-2
d_call: NA
clone_size: NA
cdr3_aa: CASSLAGVPFTDTQYF
cdr3_nt: TGTGCCAGCAGCTTAGCGGGGGTGCCTTTCACAGATACGCAGTATTTT

j_call: TRBJ2-1
v_call: TRBV7-9
d_call: NA
clone_size: NA
cdr3_aa: CASSFGFINEQFF
cdr3_nt: TGTGCCAGCAGCTTTGGATTTATCAATGAGCAGTTCTTC

j_call: TRBJ2-3
v_call: TRBV9
d_call: NA
clone_size: NA
cdr3_aa: CASDGRRGDTQYF
cdr3_nt: TGTGCCAGCGACGGGCGACGAGGAGATACGCAGTATTTT

j_call: TRBJ1-2
v_call: TRBV6-1
d_call: NA
clone_size: NA
cdr3_aa: CASSEGQAWNYGYTF
cdr3_nt: TGTGCCAGCAGTGAAGGCCAGGCCTGGAACTATGGCTACACCTTC

j_call: TRBJ1-3
v_call: TRBV5-1
d_call: NA
clone_size: NA
cdr3_aa: CASSLAPGGDSGNTIYF
cdr3_nt: TGCGCCAGCAGCTTGGCCCCGGGCGGAGACTCTGGAAACACCATATATTTT

j_call: TRBJ2-3
v_call: TRBV6-5
d_call: TRBD2
clone_size: NA
cdr3_aa: CASSTGTSETDTQYF
cdr3_nt: TGTGCCAGCAGTACCGGGACTAGTGAGACAGATACGCAGTATTTT

j_call: TRBJ1-1
v_call: TRBV2
d_call: NA
clone_size: once
cdr3_aa: CASNVGNTEAFF
cdr3_nt: TGTGCCAGCAATGTGGGGAACACTGAAGCTTTCTTT

j_call: TRBJ2-1
v_call: TRBV4-3
d_call: NA
clone_size: NA
cdr3_aa: CASSQDVGGHNEQFF
cdr3_nt: TGCGCCAGCAGCCAAGATGTAGGTGGACACAATGAGCAGTTCTTC

j_call: TRBJ2-1
v_call: TRBV4-1
d_call: TRBD2
clone_size: few
cdr3_aa: CASSQGPFGGRGRGNEQFF
cdr3_nt: TGCGCCAGCAGCCAAGGTCCCTTTGGCGGACGCGGGAGAGGAAATGAGCAGTTCTTC

j_call: TRBJ2-2
v_call: TRBV7-9
d_call: TRBD1
clone_size: NA
cdr3_aa: CASSLTGGTGELFF
cdr3_nt: TGTGCCAGCAGCTTAACAGGGGGCACCGGGGAGCTGTTTTTT

j_call: TRBJ2-1
v_call: TRBV28
d_call: NA
clone_size: NA
cdr3_aa: CASSLGHISYNEQFF
cdr3_nt: TGTGCCAGCAGCCTGGGACACATATCCTACAATGAGCAGTTCTTC

j_call: TRBJ2-4
v_call: TRBV15
d_call: NA
clone_size: NA
cdr3_aa: CATSRDLSVRGKNIQYF
cdr3_nt: TGTGCCACCAGCAGAGATCTCTCGGTCAGGGGCAAAAACATTCAGTACTTC

j_call: TRBJ1-1
v_call: TRBV29-1
d_call: NA
clone_size: NA
cdr3_aa: CSVTNGGGTEAFF
cdr3_nt: TGCAGCGTTACTAATGGCGGGGGAACTGAAGCTTTCTTT

j_call: TRBJ2-1
v_call: TRBV29-1
d_call: NA
clone_size: NA
cdr3_aa: CSVDTLATPLRGNEQFF
cdr3_nt: TGCAGCGTTGACACCTTGGCTACACCCTTAAGAGGCAATGAGCAGTTCTTC

j_call: TRBJ1-4
v_call: TRBV6-5
d_call: NA
clone_size: NA
cdr3_aa: CASSYEYYRRDEKLFF
cdr3_nt: TGTGCCAGCAGTTACGAGTACTACAGAAGGGATGAAAAACTGTTTTTT

j_call: TRBJ2-3
v_call: TRBV28
d_call: TRBD2
clone_size: NA
cdr3_aa: CASSLYGLAKSTDTQYF
cdr3_nt: TGTGCCAGCAGTTTGTATGGACTAGCGAAAAGCACAGATACGCAGTATTTT

j_call: TRBJ2-1
v_call: TRBV20-1
d_call: NA
clone_size: NA
cdr3_aa: CSALYNEQFF
cdr3_nt: TGCAGTGCCTTATACAATGAGCAGTTCTTC